This section outlines one TCR beta chain sequence together with its context. Sample-barcoded 5' priming and a J-beta primer mix drove a second PCR of roughly 6 to 12 cycles. Each of the cDNA molecules was tagged by a template-switch adaptor with 12 random nucleotides. TCRdb re-called the 5' RACE reads through MiXCR, storing one row per CDR3 protein. The data show 780,000 or so distinct CDR3 sequences, just under 25% seen once. The CDR3 consists of 15 residues. Germline V gene lookup returns CDR1 MNHNY and CDR2 SVGAGI (reference sequence). Losses at the gene ends were 6 bases for V and 4 bases for J; bases not matched to a gene: 7. The sample belongs to a study of blood T cells in healthy people across ages. Separately, the same data were catalogued under a study of T cells of mothers and their children. That study adds: Study donors consisted of three healthy Caucasian mothers and their six children. Every microgram of extracted RNA entered cDNA synthesis, roughly 1.6 ug per 15 ul. Overlap in related mother-child pairs always slightly exceeded unrelated pairs, never significantly.

The sequence was collected from a boy aged 5 to 17 in good health. This chain joins TRBV6-6 and TRBJ2-1; 9 bases are shared with TRBD1. Sequencing was done on a sample of blood. This CDR3 reads CASRVRDRDYNEQFF. CDR3 sequence (DNA): TGTGCCAGCAGAGTCCGGGACAGGGATTACAATGAGCAGTTCTTC.